Listed below are T cell receptor beta chains from one sample, sequenced in a study of stem cell transplantation in POMP-related autoinflammatory disease. Only in-frame clones appear in the TCRdb table, and some are missing; sequencing was by immunoSEQ multiplex PCR. The sample lists around 9,000 clones, 88% occurring once. Sequences were derived from CD8+ T cells from PBMCs, sampled after stem cell transplantation. Receptors were obtained from a human patient with POMP-related autoinflammation and immune dysregulation (PRAID). The graft donor may be the source of some T cells. Each CDR3 is given with its conserved first and last residue. D genes are given only for firm matches. The listing skips clone size in some rows; elsewhere it reads once, few, many or a size class.

>TRBJ2-7|TRBV5-1|TRBD1|-
TGCGCCAGCAGCTTGGGGACAGGTCACTACGAGCAGTACTTC
CASSLGTGHYEQYF
>TRBJ1-1|TRBV3-1/TRBV3-2|-|-
TGTGCCAGCAGCCAGGAAGGACTGGGCAGGGCGAACACTGAAGCTTTCTTT
CASSQEGLGRANTEAFF
>TRBJ1-5|TRBV6-2/TRBV6-3|-|once
TGTGCCAGCAGTTACGGGGAGGGTCAGCCCCAGCATTTT
CASSYGEGQPQHF
>TRBJ2-3|TRBV5-1|TRBD2|-
TGCGCCAGCAGCGGAACAAACTCAAGGACCGGGACTAGCGGGGGAACCACAGATACGCAGTATTTT
CASSGTNSRTGTSGGTTDTQYF
>TRBJ2-3|TRBV12-5|-|-
TGTGCTAGCGTATATGGAAGTAGCTCTCGGTTCAAAACCACAGATACGCAGTATTTT
CASVYGSSSRFKTTDTQYF
>TRBJ2-3|TRBV6-4|TRBD2|-
TGTGCCAGCAGCGCGGGACTAGCCTTCACAGATACGCAGTATTTT
CASSAGLAFTDTQYF
>TRBJ2-1|TRBV28|-|-
TGTGCCAGCAGTTTAGGTAGATACAATGAGCAGTTCTTC
CASSLGRYNEQFF
>TRBJ2-4|TRBV19|TRBD1|-
TGTGCCAGTAGAAGGACAGGGGGCGCGGGGGCCAAAAACATTCAGTACTTC
CASRRTGGAGAKNIQYF
>TRBJ1-6|TRBV28|-|once
TGTGCCAGCAGTCCGGGCCTCGGAGGGTCACCCCTCCACTTT
CASSPGLGGSPLHF
>TRBJ2-5|TRBV19|-|once
TGTGCCAGTAGTATTGGTGCGGAGACCCAGTACTTC
CASSIGAETQYF
>TRBJ2-4|TRBV7-9|-|-
TGTGCCAGCAGCTTGTCAACTGGCAAAAACATTCAGTACTTC
CASSLSTGKNIQYF